Below, 12 T cell receptor beta chains from the same sample are listed, as sequenced in a study of shared clonotypes between healthy human individuals. Sequenced by immunoSEQ multiplex PCR; TCRdb stores in-frame clones only, minus some. Of roughly 650,000 clones in the sample, about 97% were seen once. Sequences were obtained from naive CD4+ T cells sorted from blood. Subset here: CD45RA+ positively selected. Receptor source: a woman aged 25-40 years in good health.

This rearrangement joins TRBV25-1 to TRBJ1-6; no definite D call. The ends were cut back, 6 bases at V and 6 bases at J, with 9 bases in the middle. Germline V gives CDR1 MGHDK, CDR2 SYGVNS. This CDR3 spans 13 amino acids. The CDR3 DNA is TGTGCCAGCAGGTTTCAGCTTAATTCACCCCTCCACTTT. It encodes CASRFQLNSPLHF.

The chain recombines TRBV5-4 with TRBJ2-7; D possibly corresponds to TRBD1 (6 bases). Trimming left V 0 bases short and J 2 bases short, with 12 bases between. Germline CDR1 SGHNT, CDR2 YYREEE (reference sequence). The CDR3 has 15 residues. CDR3 in amino acids: CASSLGGTIAYEQYF. The CDR3 DNA sequence: TGTGCCAGCAGCTTGGGGGGGACAATCGCCTACGAGCAGTACTTC. Full variable domain (remainder filled in from reference TRBV5-4 and TRBJ2-7): ETGVTQSPTHLIKTRGQQVTLRCSSQSGHNTVSWYQQALGQGPQFIFQYYREEENGRGNFPPRFSGLQFPNYSSELNVNALELDDSALYLCASSLGGTIAYEQYFGPGTRLTVT.

The CDR3 here is CASSLGTAGSDTQYF. The CDR3 coding sequence is TGCGCCAGCAGCTTGGGGACAGCGGGTTCAGATACGCAGTATTTT. The gene calls are TRBV5-1 and TRBJ2-3; D possibly matches TRBD1 or TRBD2 (6 bases each). CDR1 is SGHRS, CDR2 YFSETQ, per germline. The CDR3 is made up of 15 amino acids. V lost 0 bases to trimming and J lost 4 bases, with 12 bases between them.

The CDR3 bases are TGTGCCAGCAGCCCGGTAGCGGGAGGGCCTGGGAATGAGCAGTTCTTC. This codes for CASSPVAGGPGNEQFF. This chain links TRBV7-3 with TRBJ2-1; 11 bases match TRBD2. The CDR3 extends over 16 amino acids. J gave up 7 bases and V 5 bases, and 10 bases lay outside the gene matches. The germline V gene encodes CDR1 SGHTA and CDR2 FQGTGA.

V and J are TRBV19 and TRBJ2-7, with TRBD2 matching over 11 bases. J gave up 12 bases and V 5 bases, and 9 bases lay outside the gene matches. CDR1 LNHDA and CDR2 SQIVND come from the germline V gene (reference sequence). The CDR3 runs 13 residues. DNA for the CDR3: TGTGCCAGTAGTTTTCTAGCGGGAGGTGATCTGTACTTC. Translating it yields CASSFLAGGDLYF.

This clone appeared once. The identical CDR3 is also encoded by other nucleotide sequences in the sample. V gene TRBV5-1 combines with J gene TRBJ2-5; D not resolved. CDR3 length equals 13 residues. The germline V gene has CDR1 SGHRS and CDR2 YFSETQ. V was trimmed by 0 bases and J by 1 base, leaving 4 bases between them. CDR3 sequence reads: CASSLATQETQYF. Written as DNA, the CDR3 is TGCGCCAGCAGCTTGGCTACCCAAGAGACCCAGTACTTC.

This clone was observed once. The chain is built from TRBV11-2 and TRBJ2-7; 8 positions agree with TRBD2. V shed 5 bases and J 0 bases; nucleotides not matched to a gene: 9. Looked up from germline, CDR1 is SGHAT and CDR2 is FQNNGV. The CDR3 loop spans 16 amino acids. CDR3 in DNA: TGTGCCAGCAGCGACCATAGCGGGACGTTCTCCTACGAGCAGTACTTC. This translates into CASSDHSGTFSYEQYF.

This rearrangement joins TRBV19 to TRBJ2-1; 12 nucleotides match TRBD2. This CDR3 contains 16 residues. Looked up from germline, CDR1 is LNHDA and CDR2 is SQIVND (reference sequence). After removal of 5 bases from V and 7 bases from J, the junction contained 9 bases not matched to a gene. The CDR3 here is CASSPLAGGGGNEQFF. In DNA, the CDR3 is TGTGCCAGTAGTCCCCTAGCGGGAGGGGGTGGTAATGAGCAGTTCTTC. The variable domain in full, with the rest retrieved from reference TRBV19 and TRBJ2-1, is DGGITQSPKYLFRKEGQNVTLSCEQNLNHDAMYWYRQDPGQGLRLIYYSQIVNDFQKGDIAEGYSVSREKKESFPLTVTSAQKNPTAFYLCASSPLAGGGGNEQFFGPGTRLTVL.

The chain couples TRBV10-2 to TRBJ2-5; no clear D. V was pared by 6 bases and J by 1 base, with 6 bases between. This CDR3 comprises 12 residues. CDR1 and CDR2 from the germline V gene are WSHSY and SAAADI. The CDR3 region has the DNA TGCGCCAGCAGCACGAGCCAAGAGACCCAGTACTTC. Translation: CASSTSQETQYF.

V is TRBV5-6 and J is TRBJ1-4; D is unresolved. The V end lost 4 bases, the J end lost 0 bases, and 10 bases lay between the germline ends. Germline CDR1 SGHDT, CDR2 YYEEEE. This CDR3 spans 15 amino acids. CDR3 loop: CASSVSGSTNEKLFF. CDR3 DNA sequence: TGTGCCAGCAGCGTTTCTGGCTCAACTAATGAAAAACTGTTTTTT.

CDR3 DNA sequence: TGTGCCAGCTCACCAGGGGTCCACGAGCAGTACTTC. It translates to CASSPGVHEQYF. The chain combines TRBV18 with TRBJ2-7, with D unresolved. Trimming pared 2 bases from V and 5 bases from J, leaving 7 bases between. The CDR3 spans 12 residues. Looked up from germline, CDR1 is KGHSH and CDR2 is LQKENI.

The V call is TRBV6-1, the J call TRBJ1-4; 9 nucleotides agree with TRBD1. The junction had 12 bases not matched to a gene; V was cut back by 3 bases and J by 1 base. Germline CDR1 reads MNHNS; CDR2 reads SASEGT. The CDR3 is made up of 19 amino acids. The CDR3 here is CASSEPDRGPLETNEKLFF. The CDR3 nucleotides read TGTGCCAGCAGTGAGCCGGACAGGGGCCCACTTGAAACTAATGAAAAACTGTTTTTT.